Sequencing of this T cell receptor (beta chain) was carried out in a study of T cells in localized non-small cell lung cancer. Using immunoSEQ multiplex PCR, the repertoire was profiled, and TCRdb retains in-frame clones only, with some absent. Of around 2,200 clones listed, around a quarter are singletons. Trimming took off 2 bases at V and 4 bases at J, with 8 bases between the two ends. The CDR3 extends over 13 amino acids. The germline CDR1 and CDR2 sequences are MNHGY and SAAAGT. The sequenced sample was lung tumor tissue, obtained before any cancer treatment. The source is a woman aged 40 to 75 with stage II lung adenocarcinoma. The rearrangement uses TRBV6-8 and TRBJ2-5, with D unresolved. Written as DNA, the CDR3 is TGTGCCAGCAGTTACGGGAATCGAGAGACCCAGTACTTC. It yields the protein CASSYGNRETQYF.